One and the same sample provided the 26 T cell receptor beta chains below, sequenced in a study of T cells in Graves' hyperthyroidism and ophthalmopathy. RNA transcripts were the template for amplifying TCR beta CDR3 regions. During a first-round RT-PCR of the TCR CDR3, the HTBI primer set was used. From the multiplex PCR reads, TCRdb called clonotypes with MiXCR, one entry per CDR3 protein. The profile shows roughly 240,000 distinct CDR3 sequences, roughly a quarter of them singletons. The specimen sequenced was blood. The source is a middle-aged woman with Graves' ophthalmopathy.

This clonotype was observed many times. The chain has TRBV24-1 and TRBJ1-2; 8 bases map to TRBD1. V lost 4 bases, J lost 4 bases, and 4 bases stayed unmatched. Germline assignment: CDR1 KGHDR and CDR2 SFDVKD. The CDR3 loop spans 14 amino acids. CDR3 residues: CATSEGQATYGYTF. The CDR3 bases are TGTGCCACCAGTGAGGGACAGGCAACCTATGGCTACACCTTC.

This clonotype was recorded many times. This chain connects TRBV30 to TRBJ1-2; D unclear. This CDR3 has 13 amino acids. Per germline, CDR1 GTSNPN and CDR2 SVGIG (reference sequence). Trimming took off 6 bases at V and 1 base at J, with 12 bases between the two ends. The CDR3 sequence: CACTPGNNYGYTF. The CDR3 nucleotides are TGTGCCTGCACACCCGGGAATAACTATGGCTACACCTTC.

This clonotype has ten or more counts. The chain's CDR3 is CSAMDRGSMNTEAFF. CDR3 DNA sequence: TGCAGTGCTATGGACAGGGGATCAATGAACACTGAAGCTTTCTTT. The chain recombines TRBV20-1 with TRBJ1-1; TRBD1 aligns across 9 bases. The ends lost 4 bases at V and 0 bases at J; junction bases unmatched: 6. CDR1 and CDR2 (germline): DFQATT, SNEGSKA (reference sequence). The CDR3 runs 15 residues.

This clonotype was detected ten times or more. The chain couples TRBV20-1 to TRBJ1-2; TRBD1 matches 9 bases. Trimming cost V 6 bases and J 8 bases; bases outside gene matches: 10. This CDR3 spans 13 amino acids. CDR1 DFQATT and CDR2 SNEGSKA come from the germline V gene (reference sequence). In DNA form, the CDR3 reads TGCAGTGCCACCGGGACAGGGCTAGACGGCTACACCTTC. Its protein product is CSATGTGLDGYTF.

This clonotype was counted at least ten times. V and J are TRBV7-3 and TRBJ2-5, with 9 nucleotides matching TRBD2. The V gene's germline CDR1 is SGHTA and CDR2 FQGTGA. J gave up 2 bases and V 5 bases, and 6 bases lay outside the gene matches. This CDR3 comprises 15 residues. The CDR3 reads CASSQTSGEQETQYF. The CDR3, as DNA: TGTGCCAGCAGCCAGACTAGCGGAGAACAAGAGACCCAGTACTTC.

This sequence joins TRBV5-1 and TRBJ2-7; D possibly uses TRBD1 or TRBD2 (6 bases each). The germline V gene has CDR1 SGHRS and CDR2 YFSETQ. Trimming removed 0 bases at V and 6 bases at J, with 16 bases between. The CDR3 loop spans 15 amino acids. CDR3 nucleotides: TGCGCCAGCAGCTTGGCCGGGGGCCGGGGATCCGAGCAGTACTTC. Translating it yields CASSLAGGRGSEQYF.

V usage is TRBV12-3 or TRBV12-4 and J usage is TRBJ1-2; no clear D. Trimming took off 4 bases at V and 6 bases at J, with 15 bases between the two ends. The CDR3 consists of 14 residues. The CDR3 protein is CASSSRGPRDGYTF. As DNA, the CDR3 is TGTGCCAGCAGTTCACGTGGTCCACGTGATGGCTACACCTTC.

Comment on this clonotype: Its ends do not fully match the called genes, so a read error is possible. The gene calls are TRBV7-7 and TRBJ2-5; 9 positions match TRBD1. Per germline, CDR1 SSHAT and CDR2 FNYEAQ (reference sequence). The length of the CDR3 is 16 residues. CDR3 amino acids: CASSRTGVIEGETQYF. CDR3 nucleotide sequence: TGTGCTAGCAGCCGGACAGGGGTGATAGAGGGGGAGACCCAGTACTTC.

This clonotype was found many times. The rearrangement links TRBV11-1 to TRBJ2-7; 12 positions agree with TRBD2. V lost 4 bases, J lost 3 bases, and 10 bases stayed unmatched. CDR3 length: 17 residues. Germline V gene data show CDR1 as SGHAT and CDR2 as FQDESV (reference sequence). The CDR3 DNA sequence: TGTGCCAGCAGCTCCCCCGGGAAGACTAGCGGGAGCTACGAGCAGTACTTC. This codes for CASSSPGKTSGSYEQYF. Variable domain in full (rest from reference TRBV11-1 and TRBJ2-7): EAEVAQSPRYKITEKSQAVAFWCDPISGHATLYWYRQILGQGPELLVQFQDESVVDDSQLPKDRFSAERLKGVDSTLKIQPAELGDSAMYLCASSSPGKTSGSYEQYFGPGTRLTVT.

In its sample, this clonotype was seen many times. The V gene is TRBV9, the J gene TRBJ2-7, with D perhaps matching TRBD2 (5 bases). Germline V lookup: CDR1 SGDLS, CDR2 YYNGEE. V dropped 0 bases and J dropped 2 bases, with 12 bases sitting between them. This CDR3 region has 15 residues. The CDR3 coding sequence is TGTGCCAGCAGCGTAGCGGACTCTTGGGCCTACGAGCAGTACTTC. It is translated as CASSVADSWAYEQYF.

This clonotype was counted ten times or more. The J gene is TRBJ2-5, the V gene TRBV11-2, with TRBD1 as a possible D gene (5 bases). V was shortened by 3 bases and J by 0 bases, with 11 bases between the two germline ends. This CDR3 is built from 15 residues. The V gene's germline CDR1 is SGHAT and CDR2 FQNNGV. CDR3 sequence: CASSFRRAYQETQYF. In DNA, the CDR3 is TGTGCCAGCAGCTTCCGCAGGGCGTACCAAGAGACCCAGTACTTC.

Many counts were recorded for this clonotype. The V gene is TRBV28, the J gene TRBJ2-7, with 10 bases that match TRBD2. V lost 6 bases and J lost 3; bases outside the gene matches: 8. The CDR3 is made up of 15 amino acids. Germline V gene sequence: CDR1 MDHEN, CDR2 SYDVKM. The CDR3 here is CASRLSLAGRYEQYF. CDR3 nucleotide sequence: TGTGCCAGCAGACTCTCACTAGCGGGACGCTACGAGCAGTACTTC.

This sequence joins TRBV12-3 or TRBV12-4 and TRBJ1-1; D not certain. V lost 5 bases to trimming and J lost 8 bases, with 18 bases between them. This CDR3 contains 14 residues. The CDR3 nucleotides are TGTGCCAGCAGTCTTTCCGGGTCGACCGGGGAAGCTTTCTTT. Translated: CASSLSGSTGEAFF.

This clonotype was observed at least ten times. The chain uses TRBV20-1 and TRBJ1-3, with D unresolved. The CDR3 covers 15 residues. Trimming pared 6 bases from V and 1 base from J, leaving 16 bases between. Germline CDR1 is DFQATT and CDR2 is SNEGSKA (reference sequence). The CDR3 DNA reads TGCAGTGCCGCCCTGCCCGGGATGTCTGGAAACACCATATATTTT. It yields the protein CSAALPGMSGNTIYF.

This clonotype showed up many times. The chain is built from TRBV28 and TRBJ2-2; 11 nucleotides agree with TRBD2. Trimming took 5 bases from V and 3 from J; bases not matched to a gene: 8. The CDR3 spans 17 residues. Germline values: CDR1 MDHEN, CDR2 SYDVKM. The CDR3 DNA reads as TGTGCCAGCAGTATTATAGCGGGAGGGACCTACACCGGGGAGCTGTTTTTT. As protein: CASSIIAGGTYTGELFF.

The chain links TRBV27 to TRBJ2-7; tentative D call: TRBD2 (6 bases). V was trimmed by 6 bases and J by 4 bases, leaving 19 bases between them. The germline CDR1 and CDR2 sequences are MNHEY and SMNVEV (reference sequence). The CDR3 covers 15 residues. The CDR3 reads CASSSYGTGHYEQYF. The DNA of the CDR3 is TGTGCCAGCAGCTCCTACGGGACTGGCCATTACGAGCAGTACTTC.

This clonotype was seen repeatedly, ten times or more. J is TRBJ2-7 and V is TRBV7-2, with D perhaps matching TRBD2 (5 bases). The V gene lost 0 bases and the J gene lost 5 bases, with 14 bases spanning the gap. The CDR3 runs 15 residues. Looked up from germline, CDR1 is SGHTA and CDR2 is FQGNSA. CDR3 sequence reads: CASSLALVVGDEQYF. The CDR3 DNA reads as TGTGCCAGCAGCTTAGCTTTGGTGGTCGGGGACGAGCAGTACTTC. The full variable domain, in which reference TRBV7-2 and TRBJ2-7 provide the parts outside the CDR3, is GAGVSQSPSNKVTEKGKDVELRCDPISGHTALYWYRQSLGQGLEFLIYFQGNSAPDKSGLPSDRFSAERTGGSVSTLTIQRTQQEDSAVYLCASSLALVVGDEQYFGPGTRLTVT.

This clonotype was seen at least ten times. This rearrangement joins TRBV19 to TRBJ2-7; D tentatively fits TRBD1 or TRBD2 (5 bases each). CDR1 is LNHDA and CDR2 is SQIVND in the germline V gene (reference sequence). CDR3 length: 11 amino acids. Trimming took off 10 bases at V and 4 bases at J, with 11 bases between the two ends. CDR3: CATAEGYEQYF. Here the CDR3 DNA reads TGTGCCACCGCAGAGGGGTACGAGCAGTACTTC.

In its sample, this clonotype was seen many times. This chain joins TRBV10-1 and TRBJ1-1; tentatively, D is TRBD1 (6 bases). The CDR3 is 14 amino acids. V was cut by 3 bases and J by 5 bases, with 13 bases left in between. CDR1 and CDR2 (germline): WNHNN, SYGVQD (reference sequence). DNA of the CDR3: TGCGCCAGCAGTGATCGACAGGCTGGAACTGAAGCTTTCTTT. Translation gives CASSDRQAGTEAFF.

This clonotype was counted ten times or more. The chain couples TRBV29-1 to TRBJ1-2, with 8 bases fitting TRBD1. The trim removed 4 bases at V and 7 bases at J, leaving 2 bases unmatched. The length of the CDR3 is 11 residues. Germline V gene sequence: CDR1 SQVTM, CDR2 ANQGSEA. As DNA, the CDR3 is TGCAGCGTTGGTGACAGGGGTGGCTACACCTTC. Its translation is CSVGDRGGYTF.

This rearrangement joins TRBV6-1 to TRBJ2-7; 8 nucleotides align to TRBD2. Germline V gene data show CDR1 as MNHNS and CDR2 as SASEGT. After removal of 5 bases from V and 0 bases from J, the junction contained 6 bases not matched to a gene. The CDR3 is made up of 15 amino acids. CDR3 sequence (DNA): TGTGCCAGCAGTATAACTAGCGGAGCCTCCTACGAGCAGTACTTC. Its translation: CASSITSGASYEQYF.

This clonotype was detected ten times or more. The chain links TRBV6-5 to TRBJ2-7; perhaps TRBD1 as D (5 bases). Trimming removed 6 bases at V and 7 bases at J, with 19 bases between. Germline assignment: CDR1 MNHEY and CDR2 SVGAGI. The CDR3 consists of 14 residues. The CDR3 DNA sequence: TGTGCCAGCAGAAATCTGGGCGACAGATGGGAGCAGTACTTC. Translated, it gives CASRNLGDRWEQYF.

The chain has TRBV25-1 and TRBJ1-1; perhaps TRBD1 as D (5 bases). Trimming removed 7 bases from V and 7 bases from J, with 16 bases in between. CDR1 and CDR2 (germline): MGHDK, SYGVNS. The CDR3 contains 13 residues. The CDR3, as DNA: TGTGCCAGCATTCCCGATAGGGGTGATGAAGCTTTCTTT. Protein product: CASIPDRGDEAFF.

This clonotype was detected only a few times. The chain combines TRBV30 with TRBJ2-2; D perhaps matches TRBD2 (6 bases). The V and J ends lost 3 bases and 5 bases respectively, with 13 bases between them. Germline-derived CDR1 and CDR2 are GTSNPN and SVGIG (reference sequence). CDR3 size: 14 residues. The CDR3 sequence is CAWRGGSWTGELFF. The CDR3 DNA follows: TGTGCCTGGAGGGGAGGTAGTTGGACCGGGGAGCTGTTTTTT.

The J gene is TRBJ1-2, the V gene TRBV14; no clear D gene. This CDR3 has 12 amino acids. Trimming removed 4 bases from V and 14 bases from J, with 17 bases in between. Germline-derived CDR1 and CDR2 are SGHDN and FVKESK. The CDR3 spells CASSPNEGRATF. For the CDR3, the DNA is TGTGCCAGCAGCCCGAATGAAGGACGGGCAACCTTC.

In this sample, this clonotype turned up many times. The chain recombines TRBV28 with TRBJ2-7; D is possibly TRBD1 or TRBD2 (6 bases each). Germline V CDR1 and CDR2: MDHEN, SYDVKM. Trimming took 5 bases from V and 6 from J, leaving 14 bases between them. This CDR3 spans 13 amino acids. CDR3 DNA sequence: TGTGCCAGCAGTCCCGGGGGCATTTTCGAGCAGTACTTC. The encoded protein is CASSPGGIFEQYF.